Shown below are 17 T cell receptor beta chains from a single sample sequenced in a study of Ad26.COV2.S vaccination and SARS-CoV-2 variants. The treatment was: over 15 received Ad26.COV2.S at low or high dose, single or two shots; several received placebo; per-sample allocation not given. On day 63 after the first injection, vaccine and placebo recipients gave samples. Clones were read by immunoSEQ multiplex PCR, and TCRdb kept only the in-frame ones, dropping some. The sample lists 400,000 or so clones; 80% to 90% were seen once. Sequenced here: peripheral blood, sampled in a trial of Ad26.COV2.S vaccine versus placebo. These receptors all stem from a person between 18 and 60 years old who received the Ad26.COV2.S COVID-19 vaccine or a placebo.

J is TRBJ2-5 and V is TRBV6-5; TRBD2 matches at 8 bases. The CDR3 length is 12 residues. V lost 5 bases to trimming and J lost 4 bases; unmatched junction nucleotides: 0. Germline V CDR1 and CDR2: MNHEY, SVGAGI. The CDR3 DNA sequence: TGTGCCAGCAGTACTAGCGGAGAGACCCAGTACTTC. This codes for CASSTSGETQYF.

V and J are TRBV3-1 (or the pseudogene TRBV3-2) and TRBJ2-1; 11 bases are a match to TRBD2. The CDR3 has 14 residues. V dropped 7 bases and J dropped 8; count of bases not matched to a gene: 7. CDR1 is LGHDT and CDR2 is YNNKEL in the germline V gene (reference sequence). DNA of the CDR3: TGTGCCAGCACAGCTAGCGGGGGGTATCATGAGCAGTTCTTC. This gives the protein CASTASGGYHEQFF.

The chain couples TRBV6-1 to TRBJ1-2, with TRBD1 matching 9 bases. Trimming cost V 5 bases and J 4 bases; bases outside gene matches: 5. Germline V CDR1 and CDR2: MNHNS, SASEGT. The CDR3 has 14 amino acids. The CDR3 DNA is TGTGCCAGCAGTCAACAGGGGGCTGGCTATGGCTACACCTTC. It yields the protein CASSQQGAGYGYTF.

V usage is TRBV6-5 and J usage is TRBJ2-7; D might be TRBD1 (6 bases). CDR3 size: 13 residues. Germline V gene data show CDR1 as MNHEY and CDR2 as SVGAGI. Trimming took 11 bases from V and 2 from J, leaving 16 bases between them. This chain's CDR3 is CAARGWGPYEQYF. Here the CDR3 DNA reads TGTGCCGCAAGAGGGTGGGGGCCCTACGAGCAGTACTTC.

The genes are TRBV6-1 and TRBJ2-3; D is unresolved. Per germline, CDR1 MNHNS and CDR2 SASEGT. Trimming removed 2 bases at V and 1 base at J, with 10 bases between. The CDR3 spans 15 residues. The CDR3 DNA sequence: TGTGCCAGCAGTGAAAAGGTTGCGGGCACAGATACGCAGTATTTT. Its translation is CASSEKVAGTDTQYF.

The chain carries TRBV11-2 and TRBJ2-1; no firm D call. CDR3 length: 14 residues. Germline V gene lookup returns CDR1 SGHAT and CDR2 FQNNGV. V lost 0 bases and J lost 10, with 13 bases in between. CDR3 in amino acids: CASSLDSLGHEQFF. Here the CDR3 DNA reads TGTGCCAGCAGCTTAGATTCGTTGGGTCACGAGCAGTTCTTC.

Of note for this clone: At one of its ends the junction is not consistent with the germline gene, which may arise from a read error. The chain joins TRBV6-1 to TRBJ1-2; a possible D gene is TRBD1 (6 bases). Per the germline V gene, CDR1 is MNHNS and CDR2 is SASEGT. This CDR3 spans 14 amino acids. CDR3 nucleotide sequence: TGTGCCAGCAGCGAAGACAGGACTAACTATGGCTACACCTTC. This codes for CASSEDRTNYGYTF.

The chain links TRBV5-1 to TRBJ2-7, with 8 bases identical to TRBD1. The V gene end was trimmed by 3 bases and the J gene end by 4 bases; junction bases not matched to a gene: 6. Germline CDR1 is SGHRS and CDR2 is YFSETQ. The CDR3 spans 14 residues. CDR3 region: CASSYDRGGYEQYF. The CDR3 nucleotides read TGCGCCAGCAGCTACGACAGGGGAGGTTACGAGCAGTACTTC.

The chain joins TRBV4-1 to TRBJ1-1; 8 nucleotides match TRBD1. The V gene end was trimmed by 2 bases and the J gene end by 0 bases; junction bases not matched to a gene: 8. The CDR3 consists of 17 residues. CDR1 and CDR2 (germline): MGHRA, YSYEKL. For the CDR3, the DNA is TGCGCCAGCAGCCAACATCCCCAGGGGGCCATGAACACTGAAGCTTTCTTT. Translated: CASSQHPQGAMNTEAFF.

This chain joins TRBV10-3 and TRBJ1-4; 10 bases fit TRBD1. Per germline, CDR1 ENHRY and CDR2 SYGVKD. The CDR3 totals 14 residues. V dropped 5 bases and J dropped 5; count of bases not matched to a gene: 2. CDR3 nucleotides: TGTGCCATCAGTAAGGGACAGGGGAATGAAAAACTGTTTTTT. Translated, it gives CAISKGQGNEKLFF.

The chain couples TRBV6-5 to TRBJ2-1, with D maybe TRBD1 (5 bases). V dropped 5 bases and J dropped 4 bases, with 9 bases sitting between them. In germline, CDR1 is MNHEY, CDR2 SVGAGI. The CDR3 is made up of 13 amino acids. CDR3 sequence (DNA): TGTGCCAGCAGTCGGACAACTTACAATGAGCAGTTCTTC. It encodes CASSRTTYNEQFF.

This clone was picked up one time. CDR3 protein: CASRRDSGGNIQYF. The DNA of the CDR3 is TGTGCCAGTAGACGGGACTCCGGGGGAAACATTCAGTACTTC. This sequence joins TRBV19 and TRBJ2-4; TRBD2 is a possible D gene (6 bases). V was shortened by 6 bases and J by 6 bases, with 15 bases between the two germline ends. Germline lookup yields CDR1 LNHDA and CDR2 SQIVND (reference sequence). The CDR3 consists of 14 residues.

The chain recombines TRBV5-1 with TRBJ1-2, with D hard to call. The V end was cut by 1 base, the J end by 3 bases, with 7 bases between. Germline CDR1 SGHRS, CDR2 YFSETQ. The CDR3 runs 13 residues. CDR3 amino acids: CASSLQSHYGYTF. In nucleotides, the CDR3 is TGCGCCAGCAGCTTGCAGTCTCACTATGGCTACACCTTC.

The gene calls are TRBV5-6 and TRBJ2-5; unclear D gene. The CDR3 is 15 amino acids. CDR1 and CDR2 from the germline V gene are SGHDT and YYEEEE. V lost 1 base and J 1 base, leaving 11 bases between the germline ends. CDR3 region: CASSLKQISQETQYF. Written as DNA, the CDR3 is TGTGCCAGCAGCTTGAAACAGATTAGCCAAGAGACCCAGTACTTC. The full variable domain, completed using reference TRBV5-6 and TRBJ2-5, is DAGVTQSPTHLIKTRGQQVTLRCSPKSGHDTVSWYQQALGQGPQFIFQYYEEEERQRGNFPDRFSGHQFPNYSSELNVNALLLGDSALYLCASSLKQISQETQYFGPGTRLLVL.

V and J are TRBV5-1 and TRBJ1-1; D is unclear. The germline V and J ends were trimmed by 1 base and 2 bases, with 9 bases remaining between them. The CDR3 runs to 14 residues. CDR1 is SGHRS, CDR2 YFSETQ, per germline. The CDR3 protein is CASSLIGENTEAFF. The DNA for the CDR3 is TGCGCCAGCAGCTTGATTGGGGAAAACACTGAAGCTTTCTTT.

The chain uses TRBV5-1 and TRBJ1-2; a possible D gene is TRBD1 (5 bases). Trimming removed 2 bases at V and 3 bases at J, with 8 bases between. Germline lookup yields CDR1 SGHRS and CDR2 YFSETQ. This CDR3 spans 13 amino acids. In nucleotides, the CDR3 is TGCGCCAGCAGCTTAGGGACGGACTATGGCTACACCTTC. This encodes CASSLGTDYGYTF.

V usage is TRBV5-4 and J usage is TRBJ2-3; TRBD2 agrees at 8 bases. CDR3 length: 16 residues. V trimming: 3 bases; J trimming: 1 base; junction bases outside the gene matches: 7. Germline-derived CDR1 and CDR2 are SGHNT and YYREEE (reference sequence). The CDR3 nucleotides are TGTGCCAGCAGCTCGGTAGCGGGGAGCCGCACAGATACGCAGTATTTT. It translates to CASSSVAGSRTDTQYF.